This T cell receptor (beta chain) was sequenced in a study of blood T cells in healthy people across ages. It was with a sample-barcoded 5' primer and a J-beta primer mix that a second PCR of about 6 to 12 cycles was run. TCRdb recomputed calls from the 5' RACE reads with MiXCR, one row per CDR3 protein. The table shows 600,000 or so distinct CDR3 sequences, with roughly 21% occurring only once. CDR1 and CDR2 (germline): SEHNR, FQNEAQ (reference sequence). The CDR3 is 12 amino acids. As concerns this clonotype: A read error may account for a junction end that differs from germline.

The chain is built from TRBV7-9 and TRBJ1-2, with D maybe TRBD1 (5 bases). The TCR sequence derives from an older man in good health. The sequenced sample was blood. The DNA for the CDR3 is TGTGCCAGCAGCTTATGGGATTGGGGCTACGCCTTC. It is translated as CASSLWDWGYAF.